The clone carrying this T cell receptor (beta chain) was recorded many times. RNA transcripts were the source from which TCR beta CDR3 regions were amplified. The first round was an RT-PCR with HTBI primers, and the second round was a multiplex PCR. Each CDR3 protein gets one entry after TCRdb re-called the multiplex PCR reads with MiXCR. The sample includes some 400,000 distinct CDR3 sequences, 18% of them seen just once. The source of the sample is a study of Graves' ophthalmopathy and Graves' hyperthyroidism. The source is a woman younger than 30 with Graves' ophthalmopathy. The material sequenced was peripheral blood.

The CDR3 coding sequence is TGCAGTTATGCCGGGACTACTCTAAGCTCCTACGAGCAGTACTTC. This sequence encodes CSYAGTTLSSYEQYF. This chain joins TRBV20-1 and TRBJ2-7; 7 positions agree with TRBD2. Looked up from germline, CDR1 is DFQATT and CDR2 is SNEGSKA (reference sequence). The ends lost 8 bases at V and 0 bases at J; junction bases unmatched: 13. The CDR3 covers 15 residues.